This TCR beta chain was recorded in a study of cytomegalovirus exposure and HLA in healthy donors. The study, taken as a whole, reports: An assumption of roughly uniform sequencing depth across donors underlay the presence/absence analyses. As a later analysis revealed, most CMV-associated TCR beta chains appeared HLA-restricted. Versus the approximately 700-donor mean, an Asian-associated ancestry cluster reportedly showed fewer N-insertions in a later analysis.

The CDR3 spans 13 residues. The germline CDR1 and CDR2 sequences are SGDLS and YYNGEE. V lost 5 bases and J lost 0, with 8 bases in between. Points on this clone: Its antigen is currently unknown.

Primers included in the PCR were 60 Vbeta and 13 Jbeta primers. This table comes from immunoSEQ multiplex PCR, and its TCRdb copy is limited to in-frame clones, with some not included. The sample lists fewer than 95,000 clones, around 81% occurring once. The source of this sequence is a man aged 25-40 years in good health and CMV-seronegative. Material for sequencing was PBMCs. This chain connects TRBV9 to TRBJ1-1; tentative D call: TRBD1 (5 bases). The CDR3 bases are TGTGCCAGCAGTAGGGGTATGAACACTGAAGCTTTCTTT. It codes for CASSRGMNTEAFF.